Listed below are T cell receptor beta chains from one sample, sequenced in a study of OX40 agonist ivuxolimab in advanced cancers. Assay: immunoSEQ multiplex PCR; the TCRdb copy retains only in-frame clones and omits some. This table holds about 53,000 clones, roughly 90% found once. The sequences come from CD4+ or CD8+ T cells sorted from blood, collected in a trial of the OX40 agonist ivuxolimab. Source of these receptors: an adult with an advanced solid tumor such as melanoma, head and neck, liver or kidney cancer. Both conserved end residues are part of each CDR3. The D gene is left open where the match is weak. For some rows the clone size is stated as once, few or many, or as a class when expanded; others skip it.

size | J | length | V | D | CDR3 | DNA
NA | TRBJ1-5 | 14 | TRBV10-2 | NA | CASSERNSNQPQHF | TGCGCCAGCAGTGAGAGAAATAGCAATCAGCCCCAGCATTTT
NA | TRBJ1-5 | 13 | TRBV28 | NA | CASSFPPNQPQHF | TGTGCCAGCAGTTTTCCCCCCAATCAGCCCCAGCATTTT
NA | TRBJ2-5 | 13 | TRBV11-2 | TRBD2 | CASSFPGGETQYF | TGTGCCAGCAGCTTCCCGGGGGGAGAGACCCAGTACTTC
NA | TRBJ2-3 | 14 | TRBV9 | NA | CASSVVGGTDTQYF | TGTGCCAGCAGCGTAGTTGGGGGTACAGATACGCAGTATTTT
NA | TRBJ1-5 | 15 | TRBV11-3 | TRBD1 | CASSQGGGGYQPQHF | TGTGCCAGCAGCCAGGGGGGTGGAGGGTATCAGCCCCAGCATTTT
NA | TRBJ2-5 | 13 | TRBV9 | NA | CASSVQGSETQYF | TGTGCCAGCAGCGTTCAGGGATCGGAGACCCAGTACTTC
NA | TRBJ1-4 | 14 | TRBV5-1 | NA | CASSFDRPNEKLFF | TGCGCCAGCAGCTTTGACAGACCTAATGAAAAACTGTTTTTT
NA | TRBJ1-5 | 17 | TRBV21-1 | NA | CASSKETGPRGNQPQHF | TGTGCCAGCAGCAAAGAGACAGGCCCAAGGGGCAATCAGCCCCAGCATTTT
once | TRBJ1-4 | 16 | TRBV5-4 | NA | CASSLGGPTTNEKLFF | TGTGCCAGCAGCTTGGGGGGGCCTACAACTAATGAAAAACTGTTTTTT
NA | TRBJ1-6 | 15 | TRBV5-6 | NA | CASSLSGAGNSPLHF | TGTGCCAGCAGCTTGTCGGGGGCAGGAAATTCACCCCTCCACTTT
NA | TRBJ2-3 | 13 | TRBV29-1 | NA | CSARLHSTDTQYF | TGCAGCGCCAGACTTCACAGCACAGATACGCAGTATTTT
NA | TRBJ1-3 | 13 | TRBV9 | NA | CASSGSSGNTIYF | TGTGCCAGCAGCGGTAGCTCTGGAAACACCATATATTTT
NA | TRBJ2-7 | 14 | TRBV11-3 | TRBD1 | CASSPTGLPHEQYF | TGTGCCAGCAGCCCGACAGGGCTGCCCCACGAGCAGTACTTC
once | TRBJ1-2 | 13 | TRBV5-1 | TRBD1 | CASSEGQNYGYTF | TGCGCCAGCAGCGAGGGACAGAACTATGGCTACACCTTC
NA | TRBJ1-1 | 16 | TRBV5-1 | TRBD1 | CASSFRRGRMNTEAFF | TGCGCCAGCAGCTTCCGCAGGGGGCGCATGAACACTGAAGCTTTCTTT
once | TRBJ1-2 | 15 | TRBV10-3 | NA | CAISESTPTPMGYTF | TGTGCCATCAGTGAGTCTACCCCCACTCCTATGGGCTACACCTTC
NA | TRBJ1-6 | 14 | TRBV5-1 | NA | CASSLGQSASPLHF | TGCGCCAGCAGCTTGGGCCAGTCGGCTTCACCCCTCCACTTT
NA | TRBJ2-7 | 13 | TRBV13 | NA | CASSFNRAYEQYF | TGTGCCAGCAGCTTTAACAGGGCCTACGAGCAGTACTTC
NA | TRBJ2-1 | 15 | TRBV10-1 | TRBD2 | CASSEGTSLPAEQFF | TGCGCCAGCAGTGAAGGGACTAGCCTTCCCGCTGAGCAGTTCTTC
NA | TRBJ1-2 | 14 | TRBV10-3 | NA | CAISAGTSNYGYTF | TGTGCCATCAGTGCTGGGACTTCTAACTATGGCTACACCTTC
NA | TRBJ2-2 | 15 | TRBV7-9 | TRBD2 | CAPGRGGVGTGELFF | TGTGCCCCCGGGCGGGGGGGCGTCGGCACCGGGGAGCTGTTTTTT
NA | TRBJ1-5 | 15 | TRBV6-1 | NA | CASSDRWGGNQPQHF | TGTGCCAGCAGTGATCGTTGGGGAGGTAATCAGCCCCAGCATTTT
once | TRBJ2-5 | 17 | TRBV7-3 | NA | CASSVGGLGSSGETQYF | TGTGCCAGCAGCGTCGGAGGGCTAGGTAGTTCGGGGGAGACCCAGTACTTC
NA | TRBJ2-1 | 14 | TRBV7-9 | TRBD2 | CASSPLAGWDEQFF | TGTGCCAGCAGCCCGCTAGCGGGATGGGATGAGCAGTTCTTC
NA | TRBJ2-5 | 13 | TRBV7-2 | NA | CASSLGSRETQYF | TGTGCCAGCAGCTTAGGGAGTAGGGAGACCCAGTACTTC
NA | TRBJ1-4 | 15 | TRBV7-2 | TRBD1 | CASSARDRLNEKLFF | TGTGCCAGCAGCGCCCGGGACAGACTTAATGAAAAACTGTTTTTT
NA | TRBJ1-1 | 14 | TRBV19 | NA | CASSTDRLNTEAFF | TGTGCCAGTAGTACCGACAGATTGAACACTGAAGCTTTCTTT
NA | TRBJ1-6 | 14 | TRBV28 | TRBD1 | CASSLRGFNSPLHF | TGTGCCAGCAGCCTCAGGGGGTTTAATTCACCCCTCCACTTT
NA | TRBJ2-7 | 13 | TRBV7-9 | NA | CASSVEALYEQYF | TGTGCCAGCAGTGTTGAAGCCCTCTACGAGCAGTACTTC
NA | TRBJ1-1 | 14 | TRBV11-1 | TRBD1 | CASSLGDRVTEAFF | TGTGCCAGCAGCTTAGGCGACAGGGTCACTGAAGCTTTCTTT
NA | TRBJ2-2 | 16 | TRBV19 | TRBD2 | CASMRLAGVNTGELFF | TGTGCCAGTATGAGGCTAGCGGGAGTGAACACCGGGGAGCTGTTTTTT
NA | TRBJ1-4 | 14 | TRBV19 | NA | CASSMTATNEKLFF | TGTGCCAGTAGTATGACAGCAACTAATGAAAAACTGTTTTTT
once | TRBJ2-1 | 15 | TRBV5-1 | TRBD2 | CASCIRDYTINEQFF | TGCGCCAGCTGTATCCGGGACTACACAATCAATGAGCAGTTCTTC
once | TRBJ2-1 | 14 | TRBV7-9 | NA | CASSLGTLYNEQFF | TGTGCCAGCAGCCTCGGGACTCTCTACAATGAGCAGTTCTTC
NA | TRBJ2-1 | 14 | TRBV2 | NA | CATSRTTQSNEQFF | TGTGCCACCTCCCGAACGACCCAGTCGAATGAGCAGTTCTTC
NA | TRBJ1-5 | 16 | TRBV2 | TRBD1 | CASMRAPGQKNQPQHF | TGTGCCAGCATGAGAGCCCCGGGACAGAAGAATCAGCCCCAGCATTTT
medium-sized | TRBJ1-3 | 16 | TRBV9 | NA | CASSVDGGRSGNTIYF | TGTGCCAGCAGCGTAGATGGGGGGAGGTCTGGAAACACCATATATTTT
NA | TRBJ2-7 | 15 | TRBV4-2 | TRBD1 | CASSQADRVSHEQYF | TGTGCCAGCAGCCAAGCGGACAGGGTTTCCCACGAGCAGTACTTC
once | TRBJ2-3 | 16 | TRBV9 | NA | CASSLRAGPSTDTQYF | TGTGCCAGCAGCCTCCGTGCGGGGCCTAGCACAGATACGCAGTATTTT
NA | TRBJ2-1 | 17 | TRBV4-1 | NA | CASSQLGGTSSYNEQFF | TGCGCCAGCAGCCAACTCGGCGGGACGAGCTCCTACAATGAGCAGTTCTTC
NA | TRBJ1-2 | 12 | TRBV30 | NA | CAWRMPGAGPTF | TGTGCCTGGAGGATGCCCGGAGCAGGGCCCACCTTC
NA | TRBJ2-3 | 15 | TRBV6-5 | NA | CASSDLGHSTDTQYF | TGTGCCAGCAGTGACTTAGGACATTCCACAGATACGCAGTATTTT
NA | TRBJ2-3 | 15 | TRBV5-1 | TRBD1 | CASSPGQGTSDTQYF | TGCGCCAGCAGCCCGGGACAGGGGACCTCAGATACGCAGTATTTT
NA | TRBJ1-3 | 12 | TRBV7-9 | NA | CASTRSGNTIYF | TGTGCCAGCACACGCTCTGGAAACACCATATATTTT
NA | TRBJ2-2 | 13 | TRBV10-1 | NA | CASSAANTGELFF | TGCGCCAGCAGTGCAGCGAACACCGGGGAGCTGTTTTTT
NA | TRBJ2-6 | 12 | TRBV30 | NA | CAWSPGANVLTF | TGTGCCTGGAGTCCTGGGGCCAACGTCCTGACTTTC
NA | TRBJ2-7 | 14 | TRBV6-5 | NA | CASSYLDGSYEQYF | TGTGCCAGCAGTTACTTAGACGGTAGCTACGAGCAGTACTTC
NA | TRBJ1-2 | 12 | TRBV28 | NA | CASTIGARGYTF | TGTGCCAGTACGATAGGGGCGCGAGGCTACACCTTC
NA | TRBJ1-6 | 15 | TRBV7-9 | NA | CASSRPEARNSPLHF | TGTGCCAGCAGCCGACCCGAGGCTCGTAATTCACCCCTCCACTTT
NA | TRBJ1-5 | 14 | TRBV19 | NA | CASSIVSSNQPQHF | TGTGCCAGTAGTATAGTTAGTAGCAATCAGCCCCAGCATTTT
NA | TRBJ2-6 | 17 | TRBV30 | NA | CAWSLLGAISGANVLTF | TGTGCCTGGAGCCTGCTAGGGGCCATCTCTGGGGCCAACGTCCTGACTTTC
NA | TRBJ2-4 | 15 | TRBV6-1 | NA | CASSEGLLAKNIQYF | TGTGCCAGCAGTGAAGGCTTACTAGCCAAAAACATTCAGTACTTC